This TCR beta chain comes out of a study of human T cells and chemical hapten exposure. Looking at the study overall: The sensitizer, 2% DPC, was used on about 2 cm by about 2 cm of upper inner arm skin. Application of 0.01% DPC to the upper back was done by patch test, with a reading at 6 days. Recorded diagnoses among the mostly female patients were alopecia areata, totalis or universalis.

Time point indicated: pre-sensitization, week 0. Treatment denoted: therapeutic diphenylcyclopropenone sensitization with weekly scalp DPC. General study results and limits: TCRs above 1 in 1000 frequency stayed constant with DPC sensitization.

TCRdb called the RACE reads again in MiXCR, with one record for every CDR3 protein. Of 120,000 or so distinct CDR3 sequences listed, about 14% are singletons. V lost 2 bases to trimming and J lost 6 bases; unmatched junction nucleotides: 5. CDR3 length: 14 residues. Germline loops: CDR1 SGHVS, CDR2 FNYEAQ. Comment on this clonotype: Its antigen is unidentified.

The chain uses TRBV7-6 and TRBJ2-5; 8 bases are a match to TRBD2. The receptor comes from a woman in her late teens or twenties with alopecia areata. Some clones in this sample may be carry-over from other donors' samples. The source was whole blood, collected in connection with sensitization to the hapten diphenylcyclopropenone (DPC). In nucleotides, the CDR3 is TGTGCCAGCAGCTTAAGCGGGGGATTGAAGACCCAGTACTTC. Translated: CASSLSGGLKTQYF.